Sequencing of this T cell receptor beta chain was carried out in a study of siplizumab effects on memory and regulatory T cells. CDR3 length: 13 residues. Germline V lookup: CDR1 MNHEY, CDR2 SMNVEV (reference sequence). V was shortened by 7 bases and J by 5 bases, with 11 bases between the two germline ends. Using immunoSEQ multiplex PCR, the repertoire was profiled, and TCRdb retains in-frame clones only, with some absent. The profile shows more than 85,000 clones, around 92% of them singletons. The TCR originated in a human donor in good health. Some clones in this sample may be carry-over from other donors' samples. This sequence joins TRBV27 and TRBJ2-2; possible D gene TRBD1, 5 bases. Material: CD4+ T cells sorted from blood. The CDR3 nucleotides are TGTGCCAGCACCCGAAGGGGAACCGGGGAGCTGTTTTTT. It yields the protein CASTRRGTGELFF.